This T cell receptor beta chain was recorded in a study of technical replicates of blood from a few donors. CDR1 and CDR2 from the germline V gene are SGHNT and YENEEA. The CDR3 spans 20 residues. The trim removed 1 base at V and 5 bases at J, leaving 18 bases unmatched. Data came from immunoSEQ multiplex PCR; TCRdb stores just in-frame clones and leaves some out. The sample has about 84,000 clones, almost 98% seen once. This clonotype was sampled from a human donor in good health. Input material: T cells isolated from PBMCs. This chain joins TRBV11-3 and TRBJ2-1; 9 bases line up with TRBD1. The CDR3 is CASSLVPPFSQGAKNNEQFF. Here the CDR3 DNA reads TGTGCCAGCAGCTTAGTCCCACCTTTCTCACAGGGGGCGAAGAACAATGAGCAGTTCTTC.